This T cell receptor (beta chain) stems from a study of shared T cell receptors in the human thymus. Germline CDR1 reads GTSNPN; CDR2 reads SVGIG (reference sequence). Trimming removed 7 bases from V and 0 bases from J, with 15 bases in between. The CDR3 is made up of 14 amino acids. This clone appeared a few times. Profiled with immunoSEQ multiplex PCR; TCRdb holds only in-frame clones, not every one. The repertoire has approximately 730,000 clones, 70% to 90% of them found once; the top ten carry about 0.011%. These same data were also listed under a study on human thymus T cells. That study reports: Healthy Finnish infants having corrective surgery for congenital heart defects served as donors. The source of the thymus tissue was resections taken during corrective heart surgery. Both thymic and peripheral blood repertoires showed apparently biased V and J usage. Thymic repertoires of unrelated individuals were reported in related research to overlap highly.

Material: thymocytes. The clonotype comes from a girl younger than two with a congenital heart defect. The chain couples TRBV30 to TRBJ1-2, with D perhaps matching TRBD1 (5 bases). CDR3: CAYVRGTPNYGYTF. The CDR3 coding sequence is TGTGCCTACGTCCGGGGGACTCCTAACTATGGCTACACCTTC. The full variable domain, in which reference TRBV30 and TRBJ1-2 provide the parts outside the CDR3, is SQTIHQWPATLVQPVGSPLSLECTVEGTSNPNLYWYRQAAGRGLQLLFYSVGIGQISSEVPQNLSASRPQDRQFILSSKKLLLSDSGFYLCAYVRGTPNYGYTFGSGTRLTVV.